Presented here are 20 T cell receptor beta chains from one specimen sequenced in a study of blood T cell repertoires in COVID-19. Sequencing was performed with immunoSEQ multiplex PCR; in TCRdb, only in-frame clones are kept and a portion is missing. The data show 200,000 to 250,000 clones, 80% to 90% seen once. Sequences were obtained from peripheral blood. These receptors originate from a man aged 30 to 45 with COVID-19, enrolled during active disease.

On this clone: At one of its ends the junction is not consistent with the germline gene, which may arise from a read error. CDR3 protein: CASSLLGVGTGTGAFF. The CDR3 DNA sequence: TGTGCCAGCAGTTTGCTTGGCGTCGGGACAGGGACTGGAGCTTTCTTT. This chain joins TRBV27 and TRBJ1-1; the match to TRBD1 covers 9 bases. The germline gives CDR1 MNHEY, CDR2 SMNVEV (reference sequence). The CDR3 covers 16 residues.

The chain uses TRBV19 and TRBJ1-2, with D perhaps TRBD1 (6 bases). The CDR3 runs 13 residues. Germline values: CDR1 LNHDA, CDR2 SQIVND (reference sequence). Trimming left V 5 bases short and J 7 bases short, with 14 bases between. CDR3 nucleotides: TGTGCCAGTAGTTTCCGTACAGGGTTTGGCTACACCTTC. It encodes CASSFRTGFGYTF.

V gene TRBV7-3 combines with J gene TRBJ2-1, with 10 bases fitting TRBD2. CDR1 is SGHTA, CDR2 FQGTGA, per germline. The junction had 3 bases not matched to a gene; V was cut back by 2 bases and J by 2 bases. The CDR3 loop spans 16 amino acids. The CDR3 coding sequence is TGTGCCAGCAGCTTAGGACTAGCGGTACCCTACAATGAGCAGTTCTTC. Translation: CASSLGLAVPYNEQFF.

The chain carries TRBV28 and TRBJ2-3; D uncertain. CDR1 and CDR2 (germline): MDHEN, SYDVKM. The CDR3 contains 16 residues. Trimming removed 4 bases at V and 2 bases at J, with 16 bases between. The CDR3 region has the DNA TGTGCCAGCAGTTCCGTAGTTTCCCCCTACACAGATACGCAGTATTTT. Translation: CASSSVVSPYTDTQYF.

The J gene is TRBJ2-1, the V gene TRBV4-3; D is possibly TRBD1 (7 bases). The germline V and J ends were trimmed by 5 bases and 7 bases, with 15 bases remaining between them. Germline lookup yields CDR1 LGHNA and CDR2 YSLEER. CDR3 size: 14 residues. CDR3 amino acids: CASSGRDRLNEQFF. In nucleotides, the CDR3 is TGCGCCAGCAGCGGGCGGGACAGACTGAATGAGCAGTTCTTC.

The chain has TRBV6-2 or TRBV6-3 and TRBJ1-4, with TRBD1 identical over 7 bases. Trimming removed 4 bases from V and 8 bases from J; junction bases left unmatched: 10. Germline V gene data show CDR1 as MNHEY and CDR2 as SVGEGT. The CDR3 sequence is 15 residues long. Here the CDR3 reads CASSSSQGTREKLFF. The CDR3 DNA reads TGTGCCAGCAGTTCATCACAGGGGACGCGAGAAAAACTGTTTTTT.

The CDR3 loop is CASSVLRGADSYNEQFF. In DNA, the CDR3 is TGTGCCAGCAGTGTCTTGCGGGGAGCAGACTCCTACAATGAGCAGTTCTTC. The chain employs TRBV6-1 and TRBJ2-1; D might be TRBD2 (6 bases). Germline loops: CDR1 MNHNS, CDR2 SASEGT. V shed 4 bases and J shed 0 bases, with 16 bases lying between them. The CDR3 has 17 amino acids.

The chain carries TRBV19 and TRBJ1-1, with 11 positions matching TRBD1. V shed 7 bases, J shed 0 bases, and the junction held 10 bases outside the gene matches. This CDR3 region has 17 residues. Germline loops: CDR1 LNHDA, CDR2 SQIVND (reference sequence). The CDR3, as DNA: TGTGCCAGTAATCATGGGACAGGGGGATTCGTGAACACTGAAGCTTTCTTT. Amino acid sequence: CASNHGTGGFVNTEAFF. The entire variable domain, with the rest obtained from reference TRBV19 and TRBJ1-1, is as follows: DGGITQSPKYLFRKEGQNVTLSCEQNLNHDAMYWYRQDPGQGLRLIYYSQIVNDFQKGDIAEGYSVSREKKESFPLTVTSAQKNPTAFYLCASNHGTGGFVNTEAFFGQGTRLTVV.

The chain is built from TRBV3-1 (or the pseudogene TRBV3-2) and TRBJ2-7, with D tentatively TRBD2 (6 bases). Germline CDR1 and CDR2: LGHDT and YNNKEL (reference sequence). The CDR3 has 15 amino acids. Trimming removed 4 bases at V and 1 base at J, with 14 bases between. CDR3 protein: CASSPPAGPSYEQYF. In DNA, the CDR3 is TGTGCCAGCAGCCCCCCGGCGGGGCCGTCCTACGAGCAGTACTTC.

This chain uses TRBV9 with TRBJ2-7; TRBD2 aligns across 8 bases. The germline V gene encodes CDR1 SGDLS and CDR2 YYNGEE. Trimming at V came to 4 bases and at J to 3 bases, leaving 12 bases not matched to a gene. The CDR3 spans 16 residues. Written as DNA, the CDR3 is TGTGCCAGCAGCCCCCACGGAGCGGGGGATTTCTACGAGCAGTACTTC. Its translation: CASSPHGAGDFYEQYF.

The chain joins TRBV2 to TRBJ2-7, with no clear D. The CDR3 runs 14 residues. Germline CDR1 reads SNHLY; CDR2 reads FYNNEI. V shed 6 bases and J shed 2 bases, with 14 bases lying between them. The CDR3 here is CASSLGLGPYEQYF. The CDR3 DNA sequence: TGTGCCAGCAGCCTCGGTCTTGGTCCCTACGAGCAGTACTTC. Using reference TRBV2 and TRBJ2-7 for the parts outside the CDR3, the full variable domain is EPEVTQTPSHQVTQMGQEVILRCVPISNHLYFYWYRQILGQKVEFLVSFYNNEISEKSEIFDDQFSVERPDGSNFTLKIRSTKLEDSAMYFCASSLGLGPYEQYFGPGTRLTVT.

This rearrangement joins TRBV19 to TRBJ1-2, with TRBD1 matching 7 bases. Germline CDR1 reads LNHDA; CDR2 reads SQIVND (reference sequence). Unmatched junction bases numbered 6, after V lost 5 bases and J lost 0 bases. The CDR3 is 15 amino acids. In DNA form, the CDR3 reads TGTGCCAGTAGTGCGTGGACAGGACCTAACTATGGCTACACCTTC. Amino acids: CASSAWTGPNYGYTF. The full variable domain, with the rest looked up from reference TRBV19 and TRBJ1-2, is DGGITQSPKYLFRKEGQNVTLSCEQNLNHDAMYWYRQDPGQGLRLIYYSQIVNDFQKGDIAEGYSVSREKKESFPLTVTSAQKNPTAFYLCASSAWTGPNYGYTFGSGTRLTVV.

This chain uses TRBV7-9 with TRBJ1-5; D unclear. This CDR3 has 14 amino acids. From germline, CDR1 is SEHNR and CDR2 FQNEAQ (reference sequence). V dropped 3 bases and J dropped 6 bases, with 12 bases sitting between them. The CDR3 coding sequence is TGTGCCAGCAGCTTCGAAACAGCACTTCAGCCCCAGCATTTT. Protein sequence: CASSFETALQPQHF. Variable domain in full (rest from reference TRBV7-9 and TRBJ1-5): DTGVSQNPRHKITKRGQNVTFRCDPISEHNRLYWYRQTLGQGPEFLTYFQNEAQLEKSRLLSDRFSAERPKGSFSTLEIQRTEQGDSAMYLCASSFETALQPQHFGDGTRLSIL.

This sequence joins TRBV20-1 and TRBJ2-3; 8 bases line up with TRBD2. The CDR3 contains 13 residues. The V gene's germline CDR1 is DFQATT and CDR2 SNEGSKA (reference sequence). V lost 3 bases to trimming and J lost 6 bases; unmatched junction nucleotides: 5. The CDR3 loop is CSASVAGPDTQYF. As DNA, the CDR3 is TGCAGTGCTAGTGTAGCGGGGCCCGATACGCAGTATTTT.

This clone was seen only once. The chain couples TRBV9 to TRBJ1-3; D gene ambiguous. The CDR3 length is 17 residues. Germline-derived CDR1 and CDR2 are SGDLS and YYNGEE. V lost 0 bases and J 0 bases, leaving 13 bases between the germline ends. CDR3 DNA: TGTGCCAGCAGCGTAGGGAGGAGCTTCGACTCTGGAAACACCATATATTTT. It yields the protein CASSVGRSFDSGNTIYF.

V and J are TRBV11-2 and TRBJ1-2, with TRBD1 as a possible D gene (6 bases). In germline, CDR1 is SGHAT, CDR2 FQNNGV. This CDR3 is 14 amino acids long. The V gene lost 5 bases and the J gene lost 5 bases, with 15 bases spanning the gap. CDR3 nucleotide sequence: TGTGCCAGCAGCCGGGGGGCGGGAGAGTATGGCTACACCTTC. Encoded protein: CASSRGAGEYGYTF.

The gene calls are TRBV7-8 and TRBJ2-7, with D possibly being TRBD1 (6 bases). CDR3 length: 14 amino acids. The germline V and J ends were trimmed by 1 base and 2 bases, with 9 bases remaining between them. Germline CDR1 reads SGHVS; CDR2 reads FQNEAQ. The CDR3: CASSLGAGAYEQYF. The CDR3 DNA reads as TGTGCCAGCAGCTTAGGGGCAGGGGCCTACGAGCAGTACTTC.

The chain uses TRBV6-5 and TRBJ1-4; TRBD1 matches at 11 bases. Germline CDR1 MNHEY, CDR2 SVGAGI. Trimming took 6 bases from V and 6 from J; bases not matched to a gene: 3. This CDR3 spans 14 amino acids. The CDR3 bases are TGTGCCAGCAGGGGGACAGGGGGGGATGAAAAACTGTTTTTT. Encoded protein: CASRGTGGDEKLFF.

The gene calls are TRBV6-2 or TRBV6-3 and TRBJ1-6, with D possibly matching TRBD1 (6 bases). CDR1 and CDR2 from the germline V gene are MNHEY and SVGEGT. The CDR3 spans 16 residues. The ends were cut back, 3 bases at V and 1 base at J, with 10 bases in the middle. CDR3 region: CASSYRGASYNSPLHF. Written as DNA, the CDR3 is TGTGCCAGCAGTTATCGGGGGGCGTCCTATAATTCACCCCTCCACTTT.

The V call is TRBV28, the J call TRBJ2-3; D is unclear. This CDR3 is 13 amino acids long. Germline assignment: CDR1 MDHEN and CDR2 SYDVKM. V gave up 4 bases and J gave up 5 bases, with 10 bases separating them. CDR3 nucleotides: TGTGCCAGCAGTTCCCCTCCCCTAGATACGCAGTATTTT. It encodes CASSSPPLDTQYF.